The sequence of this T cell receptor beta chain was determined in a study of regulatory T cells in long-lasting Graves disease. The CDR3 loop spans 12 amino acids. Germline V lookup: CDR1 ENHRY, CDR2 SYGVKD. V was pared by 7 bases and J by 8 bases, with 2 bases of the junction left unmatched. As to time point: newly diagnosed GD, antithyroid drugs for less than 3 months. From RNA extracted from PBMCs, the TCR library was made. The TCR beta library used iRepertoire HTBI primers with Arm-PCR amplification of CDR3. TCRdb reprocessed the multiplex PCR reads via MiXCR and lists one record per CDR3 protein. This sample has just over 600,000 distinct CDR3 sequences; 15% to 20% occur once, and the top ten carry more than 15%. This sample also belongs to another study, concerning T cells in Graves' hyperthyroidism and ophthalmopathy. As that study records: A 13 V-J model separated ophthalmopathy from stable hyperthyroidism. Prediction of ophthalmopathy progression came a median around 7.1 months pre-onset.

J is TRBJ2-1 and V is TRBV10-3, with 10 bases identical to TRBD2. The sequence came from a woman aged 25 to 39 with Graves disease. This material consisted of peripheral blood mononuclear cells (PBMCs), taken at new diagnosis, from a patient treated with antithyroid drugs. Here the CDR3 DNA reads TGTGCCATCAAGCGGGAGGGCCATGAGCAGTTCTTC. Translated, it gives CAIKREGHEQFF.